There are a few counts of the clone carrying this TCR beta chain. Original handling: Reference gene primer amplification gave nucleated cell count estimates. TCRdb's copy holds only in-frame clones and misses some; the assay was immunoSEQ multiplex PCR. V and J calls and clone size are those listed in that table; D and trimming were worked out from the DNA. The sample yields roughly 290,000 clones, 70% to 90% seen once. The data derive from a study of blood T cell repertoires in COVID-19. Study background: Samples representing acute and convalescent COVID-19 were sourced from the United States, Italy and Spain. Sample material is recorded as cDNA or gDNA derived from T cells, B-cell-depleted T cells, or PBMCs.

The J segment lost 6 bases and the V segment lost 4 bases, leaving 8 bases of the junction unmatched. Germline V gene sequence: CDR1 SQVTM, CDR2 ANQGSEA. The CDR3 runs to 15 residues. The chain couples TRBV29-1 to TRBJ2-2, with TRBD1 identical over 10 bases. Sequencing was carried out using peripheral blood. This TCR derives from a woman aged 25 to 39 who had recovered from COVID-19. The CDR3 nucleotides read TGCAGCGTTGGGACAGGGGGACGGGACGCCGGGGAGCTGTTTTTT. Encoded protein: CSVGTGGRDAGELFF.